This entry lists 27 T cell receptor beta chains sequenced from one sample in a study of blood T cell repertoires in COVID-19. Repertoires were generated with immunoSEQ multiplex PCR, while TCRdb's copy carries only in-frame clones and drops some. The sample has tens of thousands of clones; about four fifths are singletons. Sequenced input: peripheral blood. The receptors were sampled from a man in his fifties or sixties with active or convalescent COVID-19.

CDR3 sequence (DNA): TGTGCCAGCAGTTCATCGGACAGGGTGGATCAGCCCCAGCATTTT. Translating it yields CASSSSDRVDQPQHF. The rearrangement joins TRBV28 to TRBJ1-5; TRBD1 agrees at 8 bases. CDR3 length: 15 amino acids. The germline V gene encodes CDR1 MDHEN and CDR2 SYDVKM. Trimming removed 4 bases from V and 5 bases from J; junction bases left unmatched: 7.

The sample holds a few counts of this clone. This chain connects TRBV19 to TRBJ1-1, with D perhaps matching TRBD1 (6 bases). CDR3 length equals 11 residues. V was trimmed by 6 bases and J by 11 bases, leaving 13 bases between them. The germline CDR1 and CDR2 sequences are LNHDA and SQIVND (reference sequence). The DNA for the CDR3 is TGTGCCAGTAGCGGGGACATGCGGGCTTTCTTT. Encoded protein: CASSGDMRAFF.

In DNA, the CDR3 is TGTGCCAGCCACAGGGTACAGGGCTACACCTTC. Encoded protein: CASHRVQGYTF. V gene TRBV2 combines with J gene TRBJ1-2; D possibly corresponds to TRBD1 (6 bases). Germline V gives CDR1 SNHLY, CDR2 FYNNEI. The CDR3 extends over 11 amino acids. Trimming took off 8 bases at V and 8 bases at J, with 12 bases between the two ends.

J is TRBJ1-5 and V is TRBV24-1; 7 positions match TRBD1. With 6 bases clipped from V and 1 base from J, the junction kept 5 bases outside the gene matches. The CDR3 contains 15 residues. The germline gives CDR1 KGHDR, CDR2 SFDVKD. The CDR3 is CATSSDRDSNQPQHF. The CDR3 DNA sequence: TGTGCCACCAGTTCCGACAGGGACAGCAATCAGCCCCAGCATTTT.

The chain has TRBV5-1 and TRBJ2-2; no firm D call. This CDR3 comprises 14 residues. V was pared by 0 bases and J by 1 base, with 4 bases between. From germline, CDR1 is SGHRS and CDR2 YFSETQ. The CDR3 sequence is CASSLVQNTGELFF. The CDR3 nucleotides read TGCGCCAGCAGCTTGGTTCAGAACACCGGGGAGCTGTTTTTT.

The genes are TRBV5-8 and TRBJ1-6; D might be TRBD1 (6 bases). This CDR3 is built from 16 residues. The V end was cut by 2 bases, the J end by 2 bases, with 11 bases between. Germline V gene sequence: CDR1 SGHTS, CDR2 YDEGEE. The CDR3 nucleotides read TGTGCCAGCAGCTTACAGGGTGACGCCTATAATTCACCCCTCCACTTT. Its protein is CASSLQGDAYNSPLHF.

The gene calls are TRBV6-6 and TRBJ2-2, with D perhaps TRBD1 (6 bases). Per the germline V gene, CDR1 is MNHNY and CDR2 is SVGAGI (reference sequence). The CDR3 is 16 amino acids. V was clipped by 2 bases and J by 1 base, with 11 bases between them. CDR3 region: CASSYRETGNTGELFF. DNA for the CDR3: TGTGCCAGCAGTTACCGAGAGACAGGGAACACCGGGGAGCTGTTTTTT.

The V gene is TRBV30, the J gene TRBJ1-2; D uncertain. Deletions cut 2 bases from V and 8 bases from J, with 15 bases between. This CDR3 is built from 13 residues. Germline CDR1 and CDR2: GTSNPN and SVGIG (reference sequence). The CDR3 sequence is CAWSPAWAQGYTF. CDR3 sequence (DNA): TGTGCCTGGAGTCCCGCTTGGGCACAAGGCTACACCTTC. The whole variable domain, remainder taken from reference TRBV30 and TRBJ1-2, is SQTIHQWPATLVQPVGSPLSLECTVEGTSNPNLYWYRQAAGRGLQLLFYSVGIGQISSEVPQNLSASRPQDRQFILSSKKLLLSDSGFYLCAWSPAWAQGYTFGSGTRLTVV.

The J gene is TRBJ1-1, the V gene TRBV6-6; 10 bases line up with TRBD1. This CDR3 comprises 15 residues. Trimming at V came to 3 bases and at J to 6 bases, leaving 7 bases not matched to a gene. CDR1 is MNHNY, CDR2 SVGAGI, per germline (reference sequence). CDR3 protein: CASSYPGTGVPEAFF. Here the CDR3 DNA reads TGTGCCAGCAGTTATCCCGGGACAGGGGTGCCTGAAGCTTTCTTT.

The V call is TRBV19, the J call TRBJ1-2, with TRBD1 identical over 7 bases. The CDR3 has 16 amino acids. Per germline, CDR1 LNHDA and CDR2 SQIVND (reference sequence). V gave up 4 bases and J gave up 4 bases; unmatched junction bases: 12. The CDR3 spells CASSTPGTALLYGYTF. As DNA, the CDR3 is TGTGCCAGTAGTACCCCCGGGACAGCGTTACTCTATGGCTACACCTTC.

This clone has only one observation. The chain couples TRBV29-1 to TRBJ2-5, with D tentatively TRBD2 (5 bases). Trimming cost V 6 bases and J 6 bases, with 14 bases left between them. Germline CDR1 SQVTM, CDR2 ANQGSEA. The CDR3 spans 12 residues. DNA for the CDR3: TGCAGCGTGGGAGAGGGAAGGAAGACCCAGTACTTC. Amino acids: CSVGEGRKTQYF.

The chain couples TRBV9 to TRBJ1-1; 7 nucleotides match TRBD1. Per the germline V gene, CDR1 is SGDLS and CDR2 is YYNGEE. This CDR3 is built from 14 residues. The V and J ends lost 3 bases and 3 bases, in that order; junction bases with no gene match: 5. CDR3 coding DNA: TGTGCCAGCAGCGAGGGACAGTACTACACTGAAGCTTTCTTT. Translated, it gives CASSEGQYYTEAFF.

The chain carries TRBV19 and TRBJ1-4; D is perhaps TRBD1 (6 bases). Germline CDR1 reads LNHDA; CDR2 reads SQIVND (reference sequence). There are 15 residues in the CDR3. The V gene lost 3 bases and the J gene lost 4 bases, with 12 bases spanning the gap. As DNA, the CDR3 is TGTGCCAGTAGTATTATGCAGGGGAGTAATGAAAAACTGTTTTTT. This codes for CASSIMQGSNEKLFF.

V usage is TRBV6-5 and J usage is TRBJ2-5; 7 positions agree with TRBD1. This CDR3 has 14 residues. Germline trimming cut 5 bases from V and 2 bases from J; bases unmatched to any gene: 5. Germline lookup yields CDR1 MNHEY and CDR2 SVGAGI. CDR3 in amino acids: CASSRDRVQETQYF. As DNA, the CDR3 is TGTGCCAGCAGTCGGGACAGAGTACAAGAGACCCAGTACTTC.

This clone was detected a few times. V usage is TRBV4-1 and J usage is TRBJ1-4; D possibly corresponds to TRBD1 (6 bases). Looked up from germline, CDR1 is MGHRA and CDR2 is YSYEKL. V was pared by 3 bases and J by 4 bases, with 15 bases between. The CDR3 is made up of 16 amino acids. CDR3 loop: CASSQFPGHRNEKLFF. Written as DNA, the CDR3 is TGCGCCAGCAGCCAGTTTCCGGGACACCGTAATGAAAAACTGTTTTTT.

The CDR3 sequence: CAWAMRETQYF. As DNA, the CDR3 is TGTGCCTGGGCCATGAGGGAGACCCAGTACTTC. The chain recombines TRBV30 with TRBJ2-5; D unclear. The CDR3 length is 11 residues. The germline CDR1 and CDR2 sequences are GTSNPN and SVGIG (reference sequence). V was trimmed by 5 bases and J by 5 bases, leaving 9 bases between them. Supplemented by reference TRBV30 and TRBJ2-5, the full variable domain reads SQTIHQWPATLVQPVGSPLSLECTVEGTSNPNLYWYRQAAGRGLQLLFYSVGIGQISSEVPQNLSASRPQDRQFILSSKKLLLSDSGFYLCAWAMRETQYFGPGTRLLVL.

Only a few counts were recorded for this clone. The rearrangement links TRBV11-2 to TRBJ1-5; 7 bases fit TRBD1. This CDR3 is built from 15 residues. J lost 3 bases, V lost 0 bases, and 2 bases had no gene match. Germline CDR1 is SGHAT and CDR2 is FQNNGV. CDR3 nucleotides: TGTGCCAGCAGCTTAGATGACAGGGTCAATCAGCCCCAGCATTTT. Protein product: CASSLDDRVNQPQHF.

The chain is built from TRBV7-9 and TRBJ1-2; 11 nucleotides line up with TRBD1. This CDR3 contains 14 residues. Trimming took 3 bases from V and 7 from J; bases not matched to a gene: 4. Germline V gene lookup returns CDR1 SEHNR and CDR2 FQNEAQ (reference sequence). CDR3 protein: CASSLGQGDRGYTF. DNA of the CDR3: TGTGCCAGCAGCTTGGGACAGGGGGATCGTGGCTACACCTTC. Using reference TRBV7-9 and TRBJ1-2 for the parts outside the CDR3, the full variable domain is DTGVSQNPRHKITKRGQNVTFRCDPISEHNRLYWYRQTLGQGPEFLTYFQNEAQLEKSRLLSDRFSAERPKGSFSTLEIQRTEQGDSAMYLCASSLGQGDRGYTFGSGTRLTVV.

This clone was recorded only once. This rearrangement joins TRBV3-1 (or the pseudogene TRBV3-2) to TRBJ2-7, with 10 bases lining up with TRBD1. The CDR3 runs to 18 residues. The junction had 8 bases not matched to a gene; V was cut back by 0 bases and J by 0 bases. Per germline, CDR1 LGHDT and CDR2 YNNKEL (reference sequence). The CDR3 sequence is CASSQDRGRTGGSYEQYF. Here the CDR3 DNA reads TGTGCCAGCAGCCAAGATCGCGGGAGGACAGGGGGCTCCTACGAGCAGTACTTC.

The chain combines TRBV12-3 or TRBV12-4 with TRBJ2-7; D perhaps matches TRBD1 (6 bases). The V end was cut by 7 bases, the J end by 7 bases, with 17 bases between. The CDR3 contains 13 residues. The CDR3: CASTRDILGEQYF. DNA for the CDR3: TGTGCCAGCACCAGGGACATCCTAGGGGAGCAGTACTTC.

V and J are TRBV2 and TRBJ2-2; D possibly corresponds to TRBD1 (6 bases). The CDR3 covers 15 residues. Germline CDR1 SNHLY, CDR2 FYNNEI. V was trimmed by 2 bases and J by 1 base, leaving 8 bases between them. This chain's CDR3 is CASSERGGNTGELFF. Here the CDR3 DNA reads TGTGCCAGCAGTGAACGAGGGGGGAACACCGGGGAGCTGTTTTTT.

The chain has TRBV19 and TRBJ2-3; D ambiguous. CDR1 is LNHDA, CDR2 SQIVND, per germline (reference sequence). V was clipped by 5 bases and J by 2 bases, with 11 bases between them. This CDR3 region has 14 residues. CDR3 sequence reads: CASSLGPPTDTQYF. The DNA for the CDR3 is TGTGCCAGTAGTTTGGGCCCTCCCACAGATACGCAGTATTTT.

The CDR3, as DNA: TGCGCCAGCAGCTTGTCTCTCCAAGAGACCCAGTACTTC. Translating it yields CASSLSLQETQYF. The rearrangement joins TRBV5-1 to TRBJ2-5; D gene uncertain. Trimming took 1 base from V and 1 from J, leaving 5 bases between them. Per the germline V gene, CDR1 is SGHRS and CDR2 is YFSETQ. The CDR3 spans 13 residues.

The chain uses TRBV20-1 and TRBJ1-6; D call uncertain. Deletions cut 6 bases from V and 7 bases from J, with 7 bases between. Germline CDR1 DFQATT, CDR2 SNEGSKA (reference sequence). CDR3 length: 11 residues. The CDR3 sequence: CSAEANSPLHF. CDR3 DNA: TGCAGTGCGGAGGCAAATTCACCCCTCCACTTT.

This clone was observed many times. The J gene is TRBJ2-5, the V gene TRBV4-3; D is unresolved. Trimming stripped 0 bases from V and 5 bases from J, with 4 bases between. The length of the CDR3 is 12 residues. Germline loops: CDR1 LGHNA, CDR2 YSLEER. The CDR3 bases are TGCGCCAGCAGCCAAGATATGGAGACCCAGTACTTC. Amino acid sequence: CASSQDMETQYF.

The genes are TRBV9 and TRBJ1-3, with TRBD1 matching 11 bases. This CDR3 has 20 amino acids. V lost 4 bases and J lost 1; bases outside the gene matches: 16. The germline V gene encodes CDR1 SGDLS and CDR2 YYNGEE. The CDR3 here is CASSPVMWTGGLSSGNTIYF. Written as DNA, the CDR3 is TGTGCCAGCAGCCCGGTAATGTGGACAGGGGGCCTCAGTTCTGGAAACACCATATATTTT.

Written as DNA, the CDR3 is TGCGCCAGCAGCTTGGGGGACAGGTCCTACGAGCAGTACTTC. Amino acids: CASSLGDRSYEQYF. The V gene is TRBV5-1, the J gene TRBJ2-7; 8 bases map to TRBD1. The V segment lost 0 bases and the J segment 1 base; nucleotides outside the gene matches: 0. This CDR3 is 14 amino acids long. Looked up from germline, CDR1 is SGHRS and CDR2 is YFSETQ.